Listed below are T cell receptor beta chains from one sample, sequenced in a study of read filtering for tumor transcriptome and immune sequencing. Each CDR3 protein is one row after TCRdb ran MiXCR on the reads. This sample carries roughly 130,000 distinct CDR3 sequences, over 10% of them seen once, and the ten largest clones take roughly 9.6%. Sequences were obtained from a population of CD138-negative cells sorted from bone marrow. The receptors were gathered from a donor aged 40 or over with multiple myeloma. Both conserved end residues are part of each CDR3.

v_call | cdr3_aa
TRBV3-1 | CASAPGIDTQYF
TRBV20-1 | CSVAPLTSTDTQYF
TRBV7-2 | CASSYTGPPDTQYF
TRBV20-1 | CSARGAPGDERFF
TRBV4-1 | CASSQDSGAGPGYTF
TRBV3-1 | CASSRKGQGSYEQYF
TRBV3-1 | CASSLTGASFGANVLTF
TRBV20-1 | CSASPAGAGNEQFF
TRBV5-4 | CASSSQRDPYEQYF
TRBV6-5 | CASSYFSSGELFF
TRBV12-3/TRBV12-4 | CASSVGGPGELFF
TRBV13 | CASSRRGAGNEKLFF
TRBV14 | CASSQGLAVETQYF
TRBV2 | CASSLGTPSLAKNIQYF
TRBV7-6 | CASSLERVNEQFF
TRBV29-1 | CSVEVAASTDTQYF
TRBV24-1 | CATSDSRFRDNYNEQFF
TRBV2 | CASSDSGSYNEQFF
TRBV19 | CASSSGTLLADTQYF
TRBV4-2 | CASSQEGSNQPQHF
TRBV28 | CASHTSGSGANVLTF
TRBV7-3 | CASSLDEGTQYF
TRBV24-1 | CATSDPGTYEQYF
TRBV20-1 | CSARRGSSRTYEQYF
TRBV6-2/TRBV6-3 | CASSYSIETQYF
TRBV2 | CASSDTGRTGELFF
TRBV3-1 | CASTRANEQFF
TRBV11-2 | CASSHDASSYNEQFF
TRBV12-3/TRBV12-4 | CASSFGQGNAYEQYF
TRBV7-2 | CASSPYREGNNEQFF
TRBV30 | CAWSGGGEQFF
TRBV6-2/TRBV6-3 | CASSYSGVTEAFF
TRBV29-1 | CSVLHSQINTGELFF
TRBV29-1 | CSVVRGGGDTQYF
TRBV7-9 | CASSPTLFSTDTQYF
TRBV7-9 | CASSLSGVGGTEAFF
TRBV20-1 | CSARGVGRGKETQYF
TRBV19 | CASSIGGSGANVLTF
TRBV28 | CASSLRSNEQFF
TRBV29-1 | CSVTGTAPWETQYF
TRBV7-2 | CASSLVYASGGGQPQHF
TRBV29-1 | CSHRAASTDTQYF
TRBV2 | CASSAGLGDEQFF
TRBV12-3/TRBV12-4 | CASSFGSSTDTQYF
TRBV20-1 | CSASIPGNTEAFF
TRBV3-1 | CASSHGQGFFNEQFF
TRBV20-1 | CSALQAGGPGDTQYF
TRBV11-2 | CASSFGIVGNEQFF
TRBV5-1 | CASSLGQAEETQYF
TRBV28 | CASSYAGGSRGEQFF
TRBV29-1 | CSGRQGVSNNEQFF
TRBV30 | CAWSPGTVEAFF
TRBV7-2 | CDSSLASGDTDTQYF
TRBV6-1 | CASKKIGDRGSREQFF
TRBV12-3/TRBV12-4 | CASKAGETQYF
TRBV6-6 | CASSFDGGTEAFF
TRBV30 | CAWRGAYGYTF